Listed here are 15 T cell receptor beta chains from one sample, sequenced in a study of vaccination effects on CD4 cells after COVID-19. Measured with immunoSEQ multiplex PCR; TCRdb has only the in-frame clones, and not every one. The sample consists of 35,000 to 45,000 clones, less than 70% of them appearing once. Their recognized antigens are unknown. Using viral peptide pools, the ViraFEST assay grew out antigen-specific CD4+ T cells prior to sequencing. Upon completion of 10 to 11 days in culture, CD4+ T cells were isolated. In the vaccine recipients, nucleocapsid antibodies were negative and there was no prior SARS-CoV-2 infection. This specimen consisted of CD4+ T cells from PBMCs cultured with HCoV-OC43 spike peptides, obtained before COVID-19 vaccination. Subset meaning: HCoV-OC43 spike overlapping peptide pool stimulation. The receptors derive from a human donor who received a COVID-19 vaccine.

Here the CDR3 DNA reads TGTGCCAGTAGTATATCTCGAGCTCCTCCCTACAATGAGCAGTTCTTC. It translates to CASSISRAPPYNEQFF. This chain joins TRBV19 and TRBJ2-1, with D hard to call. V lost 2 bases and J lost 2, with 13 bases in between. The CDR3 is 16 residues long. Germline CDR1 LNHDA, CDR2 SQIVND (reference sequence).

This clone was seen a handful of times. The J gene is TRBJ1-1, the V gene TRBV27, with D possibly TRBD1 on 5 matching bases. Germline-derived CDR1 and CDR2 are MNHEY and SMNVEV (reference sequence). Trimming left V 2 bases short and J 2 bases short, with 6 bases between. The CDR3 is made up of 13 amino acids. CDR3 residues: CASSLQGNTEAFF. DNA of the CDR3: TGTGCCAGCAGTTTACAGGGAAACACTGAAGCTTTCTTT.

Comments on this clone: Other DNA variants within this sample encode the same CDR3. The rearrangement joins TRBV19 to TRBJ1-5; D is undetermined. The V gene lost 6 bases and the J gene lost 0 bases, with 6 bases spanning the gap. The germline V gene has CDR1 LNHDA and CDR2 SQIVND (reference sequence). There are 13 residues in the CDR3. The CDR3 sequence is CASSPYSNQPQHF. CDR3 DNA: TGTGCCAGTAGCCCGTATAGCAATCAGCCCCAGCATTTT. The variable domain in full, with the rest retrieved from reference TRBV19 and TRBJ1-5, is DGGITQSPKYLFRKEGQNVTLSCEQNLNHDAMYWYRQDPGQGLRLIYYSQIVNDFQKGDIAEGYSVSREKKESFPLTVTSAQKNPTAFYLCASSPYSNQPQHFGDGTRLSIL.

This clone was detected once. The CDR3 here is CASSRDIENYGYTF. The CDR3 DNA sequence: TGTGCCAGCAGTCGGGACATAGAAAACTATGGCTACACCTTC. V is TRBV6-5 and J is TRBJ1-2; D might be TRBD1 (6 bases). V lost 5 bases and J 2 bases, leaving 12 bases between the germline ends. From germline, CDR1 is MNHEY and CDR2 SVGAGI. This CDR3 is built from 14 residues.

This clone was observed a few times. The chain joins TRBV6-1 to TRBJ2-7; D is possibly TRBD1 or TRBD2 (7 bases each). The length of the CDR3 is 15 residues. Trimming took 1 base from V and 0 from J, leaving 10 bases between them. The germline CDR1 and CDR2 sequences are MNHNS and SASEGT. CDR3 nucleotide sequence: TGTGCCAGCAGTGAAGGGGAGGGGGCCTCCTACGAGCAGTACTTC. Translating it yields CASSEGEGASYEQYF.

The V call is TRBV4-1, the J call TRBJ1-4; weak D call: TRBD1 (5 bases). There are 15 residues in the CDR3. The ends were cut back, 2 bases at V and 7 bases at J, with 14 bases in the middle. Germline V gene lookup returns CDR1 MGHRA and CDR2 YSYEKL. Here the CDR3 reads CASSQSTGGVEKLFF. The DNA for the CDR3 is TGCGCCAGCAGCCAATCTACGGGAGGGGTTGAAAAACTGTTTTTT.

On this clone itself: Within the sample, other DNA sequences also encode this same CDR3. The chain links TRBV6-5 to TRBJ2-2, with 7 bases fitting TRBD2. Germline V CDR1 and CDR2: MNHEY, SVGAGI. The CDR3 is 16 amino acids. V trimming: 0 bases; J trimming: 0 bases; junction bases outside the gene matches: 1. The DNA of the CDR3 is TGTGCCAGCAGTTACTCGAGCGGGACGAACACCGGGGAGCTGTTTTTT. Amino acids: CASSYSSGTNTGELFF.

This clone appeared once. The V and J genes are TRBV23-1 and TRBJ2-1, with 7 bases aligning to TRBD1. TRBV23-1 is reported as an ORF; its role is uncertain. This CDR3 is built from 17 residues. Trimming cost V 6 bases and J 1 base; bases outside gene matches: 12. The CDR3 nucleotides read TGCGCCAGCAGACGGGACAGACGCTACTTGTCCTACAATGAGCAGTTCTTC. The encoded protein is CASRRDRRYLSYNEQFF.

This chain connects TRBV6-2 or TRBV6-3 to TRBJ2-7, with TRBD2 identical over 7 bases. The CDR3 contains 14 residues. With 7 bases clipped from V and 1 base from J, the junction kept 7 bases outside the gene matches. Germline V CDR1 and CDR2: MNHEY, SVGEGT. CDR3 sequence (DNA): TGTGCCAGCACCCCTTGGGGGGGTTCCTACGAGCAGTACTTC. Protein product: CASTPWGGSYEQYF.

The chain combines TRBV6-5 with TRBJ2-3; D may be TRBD2 (5 bases). V was cut by 5 bases and J by 8 bases, with 14 bases left in between. Germline V lookup: CDR1 MNHEY, CDR2 SVGAGI. The CDR3 covers 13 residues. Here the CDR3 reads CASSPIIRGTQYF. DNA for the CDR3: TGTGCCAGCAGTCCAATAATTCGGGGTACGCAGTATTTT.

This chain links TRBV25-1 with TRBJ2-7, with D perhaps TRBD2 (6 bases). This CDR3 region has 15 residues. CDR1 MGHDK and CDR2 SYGVNS come from the germline V gene. Trimming shortened V by 10 bases and J by 3 bases, and 22 bases separated the two germline ends. The CDR3 DNA reads as TGTGCCATCCCTGGGGGAGGACGCTGGTGCTACGAGCAGTACTTC. The encoded protein is CAIPGGGRWCYEQYF.

This chain uses TRBV11-2 with TRBJ1-1; D not resolved. This CDR3 is built from 13 residues. CDR1 and CDR2 (germline): SGHAT, FQNNGV. Between the trimmed V and J ends, which lost 0 bases and 3 bases, there was a span of 5 bases. Here the CDR3 reads CASSLDGYTEAFF. CDR3 bases: TGTGCCAGCAGCTTAGACGGGTACACTGAAGCTTTCTTT.

The V call is TRBV19, the J call TRBJ2-3, with no clear D. The CDR3 loop spans 14 amino acids. Trimming took off 6 bases at V and 6 bases at J, with 16 bases between the two ends. The germline gives CDR1 LNHDA, CDR2 SQIVND (reference sequence). For the CDR3, the DNA is TGTGCCAGTAGAGCCGGTATCCCGGGCGATACGCAGTATTTT. This gives the protein CASRAGIPGDTQYF. The whole variable domain, filled in from reference TRBV19 and TRBJ2-3, reads DGGITQSPKYLFRKEGQNVTLSCEQNLNHDAMYWYRQDPGQGLRLIYYSQIVNDFQKGDIAEGYSVSREKKESFPLTVTSAQKNPTAFYLCASRAGIPGDTQYFGPGTRLTVL.

The V gene is TRBV5-1, the J gene TRBJ2-7; the match to TRBD2 covers 14 bases. CDR3 length equals 19 residues. V lost 2 bases to trimming and J lost 2 bases; unmatched junction nucleotides: 12. Germline values: CDR1 SGHRS, CDR2 YFSETQ. In DNA, the CDR3 is TGCGCCAGCAGCTTCGAACCGGGACTAGCGGGAGCGGCCGCCTACGAGCAGTACTTC. This encodes CASSFEPGLAGAAAYEQYF.

The chain is built from TRBV2 and TRBJ2-4; the match to TRBD2 covers 8 bases. Per the germline V gene, CDR1 is SNHLY and CDR2 is FYNNEI. There are 12 residues in the CDR3. With V trimmed by 5 bases and J by 16 bases, 10 bases remained unmatched. CDR3 region: CASSTGTRHSYF. CDR3 in DNA: TGTGCCAGCAGTACCGGGACTAGACATAGTTACTTC.